These 5 T cell receptor beta chains share one sample of origin, sequenced in a study of T cells in Graves' hyperthyroidism and ophthalmopathy. The CDR3 regions of TCR beta were amplified from RNA transcripts. The HTBI primer set served for first-round RT-PCR of the TCR CDR3. TCRdb re-called the multiplex PCR reads with MiXCR, one entry per CDR3 protein. Among roughly 580,000 distinct CDR3 sequences listed, roughly 50% were seen once. Sequenced sample: peripheral blood or thyroid tissue (not recorded which). The receptors derive from a woman aged 18-35 years with Graves' hyperthyroidism.

The V gene is TRBV20-1, the J gene TRBJ2-7, with 8 bases lining up with TRBD1. V was clipped by 0 bases and J by 2 bases; unmatched bases: 6. This CDR3 comprises 15 residues. Germline V CDR1 and CDR2: DFQATT, SNEGSKA (reference sequence). The CDR3, as DNA: TGCAGTGCTAGAGATCACCGGACAGGGACCTACGAGCAGTACTTC. Translation gives CSARDHRTGTYEQYF.

In the case of this clonotype: This CDR3 is missing its conserved last phenylalanine or tryptophan, likely due to a read error. The DNA is left out, because the CDR3 cannot be placed on it with certainty; the CDR3 is given as TCRdb lists it. This chain connects TRBV29-1 to TRBJ2-2; TRBD1, the table's D call, lacks a check against the DNA. The CDR3 adds up to 8 amino acids, both ends counted. Germline CDR1 SQVTM, CDR2 ANQGSEA. This CDR3 is CSVDSSGA.

This chain connects TRBV2 to TRBJ2-7; D possibly matches TRBD1 or TRBD2 (5 bases each). Looked up from germline, CDR1 is SNHLY and CDR2 is FYNNEI. V was pared by 9 bases and J by 5 bases, with 23 bases between. The CDR3 consists of 15 residues. CDR3 sequence (DNA): TGTGCCAGGGCCGGGACGAGTGATGGTGTGAACGAGCAGTACTTC. Protein: CARAGTSDGVNEQYF.

The gene calls are TRBV29-1 and TRBJ2-3; no clear D gene. The CDR3 covers 14 residues. The V gene lost 4 bases and the J gene lost 4 bases, with 15 bases spanning the gap. In germline, CDR1 is SQVTM, CDR2 ANQGSEA. CDR3 DNA sequence: TGCAGCGTTGTAGTTCTGGGAAGCGCAGATACGCAGTATTTT. Translated, it gives CSVVVLGSADTQYF.

This clonotype has ten or more counts. The chain couples TRBV15 to TRBJ1-1; D remains ambiguous. Germline V CDR1 and CDR2: LNHNV, YYDKDF (reference sequence). This CDR3 comprises 15 residues. Trimming pared 1 base from V and 1 base from J, leaving 10 bases between. The CDR3 sequence is CATSRGRGTNTEAFF. Written as DNA, the CDR3 is TGTGCCACCAGCAGAGGACGGGGTACGAACACTGAAGCTTTCTTT.